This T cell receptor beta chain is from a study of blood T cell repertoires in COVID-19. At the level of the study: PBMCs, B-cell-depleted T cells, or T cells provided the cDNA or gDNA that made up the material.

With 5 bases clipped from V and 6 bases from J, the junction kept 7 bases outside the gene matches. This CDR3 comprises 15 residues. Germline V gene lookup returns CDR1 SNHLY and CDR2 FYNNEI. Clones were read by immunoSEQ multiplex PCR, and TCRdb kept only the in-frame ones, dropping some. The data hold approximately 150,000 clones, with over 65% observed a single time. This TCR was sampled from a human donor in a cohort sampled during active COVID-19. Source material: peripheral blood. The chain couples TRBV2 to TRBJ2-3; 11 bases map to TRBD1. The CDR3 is CASSRDRGLWDTQYF. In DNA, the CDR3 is TGTGCCAGCAGTCGGGACAGGGGGTTGTGGGATACGCAGTATTTT.